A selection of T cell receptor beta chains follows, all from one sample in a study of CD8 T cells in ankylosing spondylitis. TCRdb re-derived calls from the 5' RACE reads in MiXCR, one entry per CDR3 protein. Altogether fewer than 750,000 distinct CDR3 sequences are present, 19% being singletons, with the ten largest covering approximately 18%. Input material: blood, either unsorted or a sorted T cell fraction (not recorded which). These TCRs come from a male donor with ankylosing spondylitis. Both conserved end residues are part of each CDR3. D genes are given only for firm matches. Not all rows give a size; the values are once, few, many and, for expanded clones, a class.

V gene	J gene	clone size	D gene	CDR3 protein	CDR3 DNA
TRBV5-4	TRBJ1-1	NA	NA	CASSKSWGDPTEAFF	TGTGCCAGCAGCAAGAGTTGGGGGGACCCCACTGAAGCTTTCTTT
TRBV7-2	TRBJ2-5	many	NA	CASSLNLGPETQYF	TGTGCCAGCAGCTTAAACTTAGGACCAGAGACCCAGTACTTC
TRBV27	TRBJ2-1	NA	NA	CASSTRNEQFF	TGTGCCAGCAGTACGCGTAATGAGCAGTTCTTC
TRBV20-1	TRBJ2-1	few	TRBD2	CSVPTSGRPTPQNEQFF	TGCAGTGTCCCGACTAGCGGGAGGCCCACACCCCAGAATGAGCAGTTCTTC
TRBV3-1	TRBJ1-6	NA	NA	CASSHSGTDNSPLHF	TGTGCCAGCAGCCACTCCGGGACCGATAATTCACCCCTCCACTTT
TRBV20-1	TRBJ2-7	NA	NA	CSAPKGGSYEQYF	TGCAGTGCCCCAAAGGGAGGTTCCTACGAGCAGTACTTC
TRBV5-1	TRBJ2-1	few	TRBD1	CASSLGTGEFF	TGCGCCAGCAGCTTGGGGACAGGGGAGTTCTTC
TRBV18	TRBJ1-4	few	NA	CASSPNDEKLFF	TGTGCCAGCTCTCCTAACGACGAAAAACTGTTTTTT
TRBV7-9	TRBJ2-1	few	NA	CASRSVWSAYNEQFF	TGTGCCAGCAGGTCGGTTTGGAGCGCCTACAATGAGCAGTTCTTC
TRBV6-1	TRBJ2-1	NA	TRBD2	CASGGLAGNEQFF	TGTGCCAGCGGGGGACTAGCTGGCAATGAGCAGTTCTTC
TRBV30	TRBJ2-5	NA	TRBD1	CACPLRDRGQETQYF	TGTGCCTGTCCTTTACGAGACAGGGGACAAGAGACCCAGTACTTC
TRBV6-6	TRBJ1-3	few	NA	CASSPNRYTIYF	TGTGCCAGCAGCCCGAACAGATACACCATATATTTT
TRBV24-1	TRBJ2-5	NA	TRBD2	CATSDFGLAGETQYF	TGTGCCACCAGTGATTTCGGGCTAGCGGGAGAGACCCAGTACTTC
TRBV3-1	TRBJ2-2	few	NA	CASSQGLVNTGELFF	TGTGCCAGCAGCCAAGGCTTAGTTAACACCGGGGAGCTGTTTTTT
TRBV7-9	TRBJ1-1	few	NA	CASSLGQVEAFF	TGTGCCAGCAGCTTAGGACAGGTCGAAGCTTTCTTT
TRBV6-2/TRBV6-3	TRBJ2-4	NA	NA	CASSTGKGRDSAKNIQYF	TGTGCCAGCAGTACTGGGAAGGGCCGAGACTCAGCCAAAAACATTCAGTACTTC
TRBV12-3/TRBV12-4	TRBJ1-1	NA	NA	CASTDGRKEGGSTEAFF	TGTGCCAGCACCGACGGACGTAAGGAGGGGGGGTCCACTGAAGCTTTCTTT
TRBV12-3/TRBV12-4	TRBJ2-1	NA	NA	CASSLRVDELFF	TGTGCCAGCAGTTTACGCGTAGATGAGCTGTTCTTC
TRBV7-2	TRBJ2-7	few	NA	CASSSQTVILEQYF	TGTGCCAGCAGCTCTCAGACAGTTATTTTGGAGCAGTACTTC
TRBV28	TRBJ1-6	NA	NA	CASSLLGVGGTLHF	TGTGCCAGCAGTTTATTGGGAGTGGGAGGCACCCTCCACTTT
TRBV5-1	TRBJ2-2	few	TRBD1	CASSAQGQGNTGELFF	TGCGCCAGCAGCGCTCAGGGACAGGGGAACACCGGGGAGCTGTTTTTT
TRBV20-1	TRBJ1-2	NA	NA	CSARQSGGAGRYTF	TGCAGTGCTAGACAAAGCGGGGGCGCAGGGCGCTACACCTTC
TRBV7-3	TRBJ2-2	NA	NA	CASSLTGGALDTGELFF	TGTGCCAGCAGCTTAACGGGGGGGGCCCTAGACACCGGGGAGCTGTTTTTT
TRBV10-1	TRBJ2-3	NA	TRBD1	CASSETGTVTDTQYF	TGCGCCAGCAGTGAAACCGGGACAGTGACAGATACGCAGTATTTT
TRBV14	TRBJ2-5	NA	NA	CASSQVDTRDQYF	TGTGCCAGCAGCCAAGTGGACACGAGGGACCAGTACTTC
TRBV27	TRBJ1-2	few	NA	CASSLWQGDYGYTF	TGTGCCAGCAGTTTGTGGCAGGGAGACTATGGCTACACCTTC